Reported below is one T cell receptor (beta chain). The antigen remains unidentified. The entry originates in a study of cytomegalovirus exposure and HLA in healthy donors. Overall study results and limits: Cytomegalovirus status was reportedly diagnosed by the classifier with high specificity and sensitivity. Listed as cytomegalovirus-associated were 150 to 200 TCR beta chains.

Sequencing was performed with immunoSEQ multiplex PCR; in TCRdb, only in-frame clones are kept and a portion is missing. Of 220,000 or so clones in the sample, around 78% were seen once. This receptor was identified in a woman aged 18 to 35 in good health and CMV-seronegative. The source material was PBMCs.

CDR3 nucleotide sequence: TGCGCCAGCAGCTTGGTGGGCAGCCTCAACACTGAAGCTTTCTTT. It codes for CASSLVGSLNTEAFF. The chain employs TRBV5-1 and TRBJ1-1; D is uncertain. Germline loops: CDR1 SGHRS, CDR2 YFSETQ. CDR3 length: 15 residues. The V end was cut by 0 bases, the J end by 2 bases, with 11 bases between.